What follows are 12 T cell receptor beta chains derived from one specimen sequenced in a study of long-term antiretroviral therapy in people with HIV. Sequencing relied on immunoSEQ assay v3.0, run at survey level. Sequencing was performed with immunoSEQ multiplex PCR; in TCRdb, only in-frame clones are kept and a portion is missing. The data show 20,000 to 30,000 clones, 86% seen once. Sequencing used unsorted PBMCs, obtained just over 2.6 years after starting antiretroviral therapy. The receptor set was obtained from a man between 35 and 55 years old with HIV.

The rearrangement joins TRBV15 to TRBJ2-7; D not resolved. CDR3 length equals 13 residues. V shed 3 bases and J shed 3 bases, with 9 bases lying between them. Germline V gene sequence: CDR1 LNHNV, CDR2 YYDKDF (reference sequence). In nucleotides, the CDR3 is TGTGCCACCAGCAGGGAAGCCAGCTACGAGCAGTACTTC. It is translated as CATSREASYEQYF.

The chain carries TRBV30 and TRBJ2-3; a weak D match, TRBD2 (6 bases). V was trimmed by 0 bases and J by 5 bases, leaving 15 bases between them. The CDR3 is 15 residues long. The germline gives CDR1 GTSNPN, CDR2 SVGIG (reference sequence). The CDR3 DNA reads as TGTGCCTGGAGTGTAGGGGACTTGTTCATAGATACGCAGTATTTT. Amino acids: CAWSVGDLFIDTQYF.

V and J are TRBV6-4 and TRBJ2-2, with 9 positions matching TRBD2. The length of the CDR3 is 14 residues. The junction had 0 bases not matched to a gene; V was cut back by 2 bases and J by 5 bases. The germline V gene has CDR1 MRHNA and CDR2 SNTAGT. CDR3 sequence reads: CASSDLAGTGELFF. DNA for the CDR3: TGTGCCAGCAGTGACCTAGCGGGGACCGGGGAGCTGTTTTTT.

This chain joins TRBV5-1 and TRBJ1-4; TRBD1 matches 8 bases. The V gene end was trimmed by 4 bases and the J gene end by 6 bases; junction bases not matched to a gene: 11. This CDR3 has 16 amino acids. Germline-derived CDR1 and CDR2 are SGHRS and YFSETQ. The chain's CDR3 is CASSLDRVGEDEKLFF. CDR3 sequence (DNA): TGCGCCAGCAGCCTGGACAGGGTCGGGGAGGATGAAAAACTGTTTTTT.

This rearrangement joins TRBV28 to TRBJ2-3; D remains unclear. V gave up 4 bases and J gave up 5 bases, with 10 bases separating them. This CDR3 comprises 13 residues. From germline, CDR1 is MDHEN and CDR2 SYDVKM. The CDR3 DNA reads TGTGCCAGCAGTTCCCCCAGCCGAGATACGCAGTATTTT. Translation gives CASSSPSRDTQYF.

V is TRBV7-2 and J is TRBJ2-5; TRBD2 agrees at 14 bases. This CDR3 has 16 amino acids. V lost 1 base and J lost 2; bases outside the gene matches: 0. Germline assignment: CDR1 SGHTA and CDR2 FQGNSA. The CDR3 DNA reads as TGTGCCAGCAGCTTAGGACTAGCGGGAGGGCAAGAGACCCAGTACTTC. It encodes CASSLGLAGGQETQYF.

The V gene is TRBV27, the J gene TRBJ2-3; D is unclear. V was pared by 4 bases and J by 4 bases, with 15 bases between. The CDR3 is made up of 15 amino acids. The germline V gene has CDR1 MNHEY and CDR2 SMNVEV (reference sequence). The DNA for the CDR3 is TGTGCCAGCAGTTCCCCCTATCGACTCCCAGATACGCAGTATTTT. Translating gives CASSSPYRLPDTQYF.

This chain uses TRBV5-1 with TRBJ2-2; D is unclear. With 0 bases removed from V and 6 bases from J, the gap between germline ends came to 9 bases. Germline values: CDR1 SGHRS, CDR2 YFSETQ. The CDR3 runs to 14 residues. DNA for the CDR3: TGCGCCAGCAGCTTGGCGGTATCGCCCGGGGAGCTGTTTTTT. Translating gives CASSLAVSPGELFF.

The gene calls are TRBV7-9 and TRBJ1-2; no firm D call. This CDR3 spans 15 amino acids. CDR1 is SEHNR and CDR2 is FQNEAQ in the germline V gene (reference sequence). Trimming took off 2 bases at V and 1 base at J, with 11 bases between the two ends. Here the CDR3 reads CASSLSATLNYGYTF. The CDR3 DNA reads TGTGCCAGCAGCTTAAGTGCCACCCTTAACTATGGCTACACCTTC.

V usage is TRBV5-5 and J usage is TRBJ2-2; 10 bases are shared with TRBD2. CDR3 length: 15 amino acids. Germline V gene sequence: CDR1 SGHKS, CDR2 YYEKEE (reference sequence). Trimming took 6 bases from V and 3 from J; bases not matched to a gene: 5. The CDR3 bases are TGTGCCAGCACCCTAGCGGGAGCGGACACCGGGGAGCTGTTTTTT. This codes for CASTLAGADTGELFF.

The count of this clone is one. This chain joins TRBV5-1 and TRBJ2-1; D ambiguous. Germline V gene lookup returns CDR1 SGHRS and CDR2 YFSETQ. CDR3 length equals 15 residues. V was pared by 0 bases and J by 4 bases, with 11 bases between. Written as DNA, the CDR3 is TGCGCCAGCAGCTTGGGGACGTCCGGGTACAATGAGCAGTTCTTC. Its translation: CASSLGTSGYNEQFF.

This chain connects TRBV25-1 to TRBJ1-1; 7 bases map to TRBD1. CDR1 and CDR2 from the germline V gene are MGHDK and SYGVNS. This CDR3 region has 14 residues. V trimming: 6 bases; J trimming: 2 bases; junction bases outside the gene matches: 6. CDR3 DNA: TGTGCCAGCAGCCGGACAGGAATAAACACTGAAGCTTTCTTT. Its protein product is CASSRTGINTEAFF. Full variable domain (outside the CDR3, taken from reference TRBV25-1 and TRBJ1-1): EADIYQTPRYLVIGTGKKITLECSQTMGHDKMYWYQQDPGMELHLIHYSYGVNSTEKGDLSSESTVSRIRTEHFPLTLESARPSHTSQYLCASSRTGINTEAFFGQGTRLTVV.